This T cell receptor beta chain was sequenced for a study of radiation and T cells in renal cell carcinoma. Study background: Nephrectomy followed 15 Gy stereotactic body radiation by 4 weeks.

Regarding time point: baseline pretreatment blood. Sample treatment: 15 Gy SBRT to primary tumor, nephrectomy 4 weeks later. This renal cell carcinoma was of the clear cell type. TCRdb keeps only in-frame clones here, not all; method: immunoSEQ multiplex PCR. The sample consists of about 140,000 clones, roughly 80% of them appearing once. The CDR3 is 13 amino acids. The ends were cut back, 7 bases at V and 0 bases at J, with 9 bases in the middle. CDR1 and CDR2 from the germline V gene are ENHRY and SYGVKD. This sequence joins TRBV10-3 and TRBJ1-1, with a weak D call TRBD1 (5 bases). The source is a woman between 50 and 59 years old with renal cell carcinoma. Sequencing used blood, obtained from a patient whose treatment included radiotherapy and nephrectomy. CDR3 protein: CAITGQLNTEAFF. DNA for the CDR3: TGTGCCATCACCGGACAACTGAACACTGAAGCTTTCTTT.